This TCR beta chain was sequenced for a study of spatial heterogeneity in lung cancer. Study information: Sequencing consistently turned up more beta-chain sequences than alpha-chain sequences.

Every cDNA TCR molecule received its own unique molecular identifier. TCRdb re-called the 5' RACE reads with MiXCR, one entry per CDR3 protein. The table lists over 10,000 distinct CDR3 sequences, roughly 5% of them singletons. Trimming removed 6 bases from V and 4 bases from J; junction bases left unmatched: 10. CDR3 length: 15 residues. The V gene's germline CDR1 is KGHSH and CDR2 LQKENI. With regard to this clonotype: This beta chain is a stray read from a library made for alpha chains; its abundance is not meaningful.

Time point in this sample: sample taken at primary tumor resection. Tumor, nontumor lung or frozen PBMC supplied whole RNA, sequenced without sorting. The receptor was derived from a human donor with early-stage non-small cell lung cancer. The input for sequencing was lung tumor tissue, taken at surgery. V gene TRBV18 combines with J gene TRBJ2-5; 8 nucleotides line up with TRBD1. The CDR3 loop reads CASSRFMDRAETQYF. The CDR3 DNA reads TGTGCCAGCTCCCGCTTCATGGACAGGGCAGAGACCCAGTACTTC.